This T cell receptor (beta chain) was identified in a study of beta chain features in type 1 diabetes. Study-wide background: Sorted cells examined across all samples numbered 107,917,701.

Overall study results and limits: Within each of all four CD4+ subsets, Type 1 diabetes patients had TCRB CDR3s that were moderately but significantly shorter.

Sequencing targeted expressed TCRB transcripts, as all isolated RNA had been reverse transcribed. Sequenced by immunoSEQ multiplex PCR; TCRdb stores in-frame clones only, minus some. The data hold 150,000 to 200,000 clones, with 63% observed a single time. Germline CDR1 and CDR2: GTSNPN and SVGIG (reference sequence). This CDR3 region has 10 residues. Deletions cut 3 bases from V and 8 bases from J, with 7 bases between. For this clone: What it recognizes is unknown.

One heparinised blood draw averaging around 120 mL was given by each donor. Markers CD45RO/CCR7/CD25/CD127/CD95/CD27 served to sort CD4+ naive, central memory, regulatory and stem cell-like memory cells. The sample consisted of naive CD4+ T cells from blood. This sequence joins TRBV30 and TRBJ1-2, with D possibly being TRBD1 (5 bases). The sequence was collected from a man aged 30 to 39 with type 1 diabetes. The CDR3 sequence: CAWRGVGYTF. The CDR3, as DNA: TGTGCCTGGAGAGGGGTGGGCTACACCTTC.